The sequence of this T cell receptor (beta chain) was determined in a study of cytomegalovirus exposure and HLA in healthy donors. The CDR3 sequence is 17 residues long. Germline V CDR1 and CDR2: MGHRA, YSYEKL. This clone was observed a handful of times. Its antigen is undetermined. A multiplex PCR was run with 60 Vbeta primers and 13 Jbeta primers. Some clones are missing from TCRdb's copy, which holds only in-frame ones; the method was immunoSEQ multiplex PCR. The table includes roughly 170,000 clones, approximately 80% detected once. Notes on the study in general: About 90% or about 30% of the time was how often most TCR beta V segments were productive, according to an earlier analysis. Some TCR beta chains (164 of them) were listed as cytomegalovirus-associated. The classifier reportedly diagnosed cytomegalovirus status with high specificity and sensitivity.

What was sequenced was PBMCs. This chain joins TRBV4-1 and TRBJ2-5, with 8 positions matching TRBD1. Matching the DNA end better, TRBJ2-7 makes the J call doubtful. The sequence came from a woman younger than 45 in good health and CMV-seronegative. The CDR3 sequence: CASSQNSGTGGSYEQYF. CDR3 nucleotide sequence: TGCGCCAGCAGCCAAAACTCGGGAACAGGGGGAAGCTACGAGCAGTACTTC.